The 7 T cell receptor beta chains below were found in one sample sequenced in a study of glioma-infiltrating T cells after dendritic cell vaccination. Assay: immunoSEQ multiplex PCR; the TCRdb copy retains only in-frame clones and omits some. The sample has about 87,000 clones, 75% to 90% seen once. Time point noted: after dendritic cell vaccination, including at tumor progression/relapse. Sample: blood, taken after dendritic cell vaccination. The receptor source for this set is a human donor with glioblastoma.

V is TRBV30 and J is TRBJ1-2, with 12 bases aligning to TRBD1. The CDR3 extends over 14 amino acids. Germline V lookup: CDR1 GTSNPN, CDR2 SVGIG (reference sequence). Trimming at V came to 0 bases and at J to 8 bases, leaving 4 bases not matched to a gene. Written as DNA, the CDR3 is TGTGCCTGGAGTGTAGGGACAGGGGGCGAAGGCTACACCTTC. It yields the protein CAWSVGTGGEGYTF.

The chain combines TRBV7-3 with TRBJ1-1; D ambiguous. V lost 2 bases, J lost 5 bases, and 15 bases lay in between. Germline V gene sequence: CDR1 SGHTA, CDR2 FQGTGA. The CDR3 spans 15 residues. The CDR3 here is CASSLDDTPWTEAFF. The CDR3 region has the DNA TGTGCCAGCAGCTTAGACGACACCCCGTGGACTGAAGCTTTCTTT.

V gene TRBV5-8 combines with J gene TRBJ1-4; TRBD1 might be the D (5 bases). V lost 3 bases and J 8 bases, leaving 11 bases between the germline ends. CDR3 length: 13 amino acids. Germline assignment: CDR1 SGHTS and CDR2 YDEGEE. The CDR3: CASSSSRGEKLFF. Here the CDR3 DNA reads TGTGCCAGCAGCTCGTCTAGGGGAGAAAAACTGTTTTTT.

V usage is TRBV29-1 and J usage is TRBJ2-5; 8 bases align to TRBD2. Trimming removed 3 bases from V and 11 bases from J; junction bases left unmatched: 11. The CDR3 contains 13 residues. From germline, CDR1 is SQVTM and CDR2 ANQGSEA. CDR3 sequence reads: CSVDRAGVGEQYF. The CDR3 DNA is TGCAGCGTTGATCGAGCGGGGGTGGGAGAGCAGTACTTC.

The chain couples TRBV4-3 to TRBJ1-1; D is uncertain. V was cut by 0 bases and J by 3 bases, with 11 bases left in between. The germline gives CDR1 LGHNA, CDR2 YSLEER. The CDR3 runs to 15 residues. The DNA of the CDR3 is TGCGCCAGCAGCCAAGAAGGAGGACGGTACACTGAAGCTTTCTTT. Translated: CASSQEGGRYTEAFF.

The J gene is TRBJ1-2, the V gene TRBV29-1, with 7 bases aligning to TRBD1. Germline V gene lookup returns CDR1 SQVTM and CDR2 ANQGSEA. The V and J ends lost 6 bases and 6 bases, in that order; junction bases with no gene match: 7. The CDR3 sequence is 12 residues long. CDR3 nucleotide sequence: TGCAGCGTGATAGGACAGGCGGATGGCTACACCTTC. It encodes CSVIGQADGYTF. Together with reference TRBV29-1 and TRBJ1-2, the CDR3 gives the full variable domain: SAVISQKPSRDICQRGTSLTIQCQVDSQVTMMFWYRQQPGQSLTLIATANQGSEATYESGFVIDKFPISRPNLTFSTLTVSNMSPEDSSIYLCSVIGQADGYTFGSGTRLTVV.

The chain combines TRBV7-9 with TRBJ1-6, with D maybe TRBD1 (6 bases). V lost 5 bases and J lost 9, with 14 bases in between. Per germline, CDR1 SEHNR and CDR2 FQNEAQ (reference sequence). The CDR3 contains 14 residues. CDR3 sequence: CASSGGAEGSPLHF. CDR3 coding DNA: TGTGCCAGCAGCGGGGGGGCAGAAGGTTCACCCCTCCACTTT. The variable domain in full, with the rest retrieved from reference TRBV7-9 and TRBJ1-6, is DTGVSQNPRHKITKRGQNVTFRCDPISEHNRLYWYRQTLGQGPEFLTYFQNEAQLEKSRLLSDRFSAERPKGSFSTLEIQRTEQGDSAMYLCASSGGAEGSPLHFGNGTRLTVT.